These 30 T cell receptor delta chains share one sample of origin, sequenced in a study of gamma-delta T cells after stem cell transplantation. TCRdb re-identified clones in the RT-PCR reads via CATT. The data hold about 15,000 delta-chain clones, with over 8% observed a single time. Sequencing used gamma-delta T cells. These receptors were collected from a human donor. It is not recorded whose cells these are; they may come from a transplant donor.

Note on this clone: TCRdb pairs this DNA with a much larger clone's protein that differs at residue 5, likely a read error; the protein shown was translated from the DNA. The rearrangement links TRDV2 to TRDJ1, with 9 positions matching TRDD3. This CDR3 contains 17 residues. Germline V lookup: CDR1 GEAIGNYY, CDR2 EKD. V gave up 5 bases and J gave up 0 bases; unmatched junction bases: 12. The CDR3 DNA reads TGTGCCTGTGCTGTATTGGGGGATATGGGGTACACCGATAAACTCATCTTT. Protein: CACAVLGDMGYTDKLIF.

The V and J genes are TRDV2 and TRDJ1; possible D gene TRDD3, 5 bases. The CDR3 contains 17 residues. Germline V gene data show CDR1 as GEAIGNYY and CDR2 as EKD. V was shortened by 1 base and J by 1 base, with 18 bases between the two germline ends. The CDR3 coding sequence is TGTGCCTGTGACACGGGGACGGCGGATCCGACCACCGATAAACTCATCTTT. Translation gives CACDTGTADPTTDKLIF.

Worth noting for this clone: The protein held in TCRdb is that of a much larger clone and does not match this DNA's translation at residue 11, likely because of a read error; the protein shown is translated from the DNA. The chain carries TRDV2 and TRDJ1; maybe TRDD2 (7 bases). Germline V gives CDR1 GEAIGNYY, CDR2 EKD. V gave up 0 bases and J gave up 0 bases, with 22 bases separating them. The CDR3 spans 19 residues. The CDR3 region has the DNA TGTGCCTGTGACACCGTTCCTACTACTGGGAGATTGTACACCGATAAACTCATCTTT. Its protein is CACDTVPTTGRLYTDKLIF.

This clone was seen more than once but under ten times. The rearrangement links TRDV2 to TRDJ1, with 9 bases identical to TRDD3. The CDR3 runs 16 residues. Germline V lookup: CDR1 GEAIGNYY, CDR2 EKD. The J segment lost 2 bases and the V segment lost 1 base, leaving 7 bases of the junction unmatched. CDR3 amino acids: CACDTRGDTSTDKLIF. CDR3 sequence (DNA): TGTGCCTGTGACACGCGGGGGGATACCAGTACCGATAAACTCATCTTT.

In its sample, this clone was seen a few times. TCRdb assigns this DNA the protein of a much larger clone, which departs from its translation at residue 11; this likely reflects a read error, and the protein shown comes from translating the DNA. In the same sample, other DNA sequences code for this CDR3. The chain joins TRDV2 to TRDJ1; D not certain. The CDR3 covers 16 residues. Germline V gene data show CDR1 as GEAIGNYY and CDR2 as EKD. V lost 0 bases and J 3 bases, leaving 16 bases between the germline ends. DNA for the CDR3: TGTGCCTGTGACACCGTGACCCGGCAGGGTGCCGATAAACTCATCTTT. Its protein is CACDTVTRQGADKLIF.

This clone has a count of ten or more. The chain carries TRDV2 and TRDJ1; tentatively, D is TRDD3 (6 bases). Germline CDR1 reads GEAIGNYY; CDR2 reads EKD. V was clipped by 2 bases and J by 1 base, with 22 bases between them. CDR3 size: 18 residues. CDR3 nucleotides: TGTGCCTGTGACATATTACCCGTCGACGTGGATACCACCGATAAACTCATCTTT. Protein product: CACDILPVDVDTTDKLIF.

This clone is a singleton in its sample. This chain uses TRDV1 with TRDJ1; 7 nucleotides line up with TRDD3. The CDR3 has 20 residues. Per the germline V gene, CDR1 is TSWWSYY and CDR2 is QGS. V was pared by 1 base and J by 8 bases, with 25 bases of the junction left unmatched. This chain's CDR3 is CALGERIFPTPTPWGEKLIF. The CDR3 bases are TGTGCTCTTGGGGAACGTATCTTTCCGACCCCGACACCCTGGGGGGAAAAACTCATCTTT.

This clone was detected ten times or more. The protein TCRdb lists belongs to a much larger clone and differs from this DNA's translation at residue 3, which points to a read error; the protein shown is made from the DNA. This rearrangement joins TRDV2 to TRDJ1, with TRDD3 identical over 10 bases. Germline V CDR1 and CDR2: GEAIGNYY, EKD. The CDR3 consists of 18 residues. In DNA form, the CDR3 reads TGTGCCCGTGACAGAGGGGGGGATACGCGATCTTACACCGATAAACTCATCTTT. Residues: CARDRGGDTRSYTDKLIF.

About this clone: A junction end diverges from the germline sequence, so it may reflect a read error. V is TRDV2 and J is TRDJ3, with D uncertain. There are 18 residues in the CDR3. In germline, CDR1 is GEAIGNYY, CDR2 EKD. The CDR3 reads CARDTGLIRSWYTLQMFF. CDR3 DNA: TGTGCCCGTGACACCGGACTCATCCGCTCCTGGTACACCCTACAGATGTTTTTC.

In the case of this clone: For this DNA, TCRdb reports the protein of a much larger clone, which diverges at residue 5, most likely from a read error; the protein presented here is translated directly from the DNA. The same CDR3 can be traced to other DNA sequences in this sample. The chain joins TRDV3 to TRDJ1, with TRDD2 identical over 7 bases. This CDR3 region has 15 residues. Germline CDR1 is TVYSNPD and CDR2 is GDNSRS (reference sequence). The CDR3 protein is CAFSPLPLYTYTLIF. CDR3 DNA sequence: TGTGCCTTTTCACCCCTTCCTCTGTACACCTATACACTCATCTTC.

This clone was counted only a few times. The sample has other DNA sequences that encode this CDR3 too. The CDR3: CACDTGSVLGDRGTDKLIF. The CDR3 coding sequence is TGTGCCTGTGACACCGGCAGCGTACTGGGGGATAGGGGCACCGATAAACTCATCTTT. The rearrangement links TRDV2 to TRDJ1, with TRDD3 matching over 11 bases. This CDR3 has 19 residues. The J segment lost 1 base and the V segment lost 0 bases, leaving 12 bases of the junction unmatched. CDR1 is GEAIGNYY and CDR2 is EKD in the germline V gene.

At least ten counts were recorded for this clone. It differs at one base from a far larger clone, so likely a read error. The same CDR3 can be traced to other DNA sequences in this sample. The chain has TRDV2 and TRDJ1, with 9 bases that match TRDD3. CDR1 is GEAIGNYY and CDR2 is EKD in the germline V gene. The CDR3 has 18 amino acids. As DNA, the CDR3 is TGTGCCTGTGACACCGTTTCCCCGGTACTGGGGGACACCGATAAGCTCATCTTT. It yields the protein CACDTVSPVLGDTDKLIF.

This clone has a handful of counts. A far larger clone differs by one base, so this is likely a read error. The sample has other DNA sequences that encode this CDR3 too. The chain carries TRDV2 and TRDJ1; TRDD3 agrees at 11 bases. The CDR3 loop spans 20 amino acids. Germline-derived CDR1 and CDR2 are GEAIGNYY and EKD. V lost 0 bases, J lost 4 bases, and 18 bases stayed unmatched. In DNA, the CDR3 is TGTGCCTGTGACACCGTTTACCAACTCGTGGGGGATACGACGGGCGATAAACTCATCTTT. Translation: CACDTVYQLVGDTTGDKLIF.

Worth noting for this clone: Different DNA sequences within this sample yield the same CDR3. The J gene is TRDJ3, the V gene TRDV2; 11 nucleotides match TRDD3. The CDR3 contains 20 residues. Germline V CDR1 and CDR2: GEAIGNYY, EKD. V lost 4 bases, J lost 0 bases, and 10 bases stayed unmatched. CDR3 in DNA: TGTGCCTGTGAACTAGTCCTGGGGGATACAAGCTCCTGGGACACCCGACAGATGTTTTTC. It yields the protein CACELVLGDTSSWDTRQMFF.

Of note for this clone: A read error likely explains why the TCRdb protein, taken from a much larger clone, differs from this DNA's translation at residue 15; the protein shown is translated from the DNA. The CDR3: CACDTVMAQLVYRICNLIF. The CDR3 DNA reads TGTGCCTGTGACACCGTTATGGCTCAGCTGGTGTATAGAATCTGTAACCTCATCTTT. The chain has TRDV2 and TRDJ1, with unresolved D. From germline, CDR1 is GEAIGNYY and CDR2 EKD. Trimming shortened V by 0 bases and J by 11 bases, and 33 bases separated the two germline ends. The CDR3 extends over 19 amino acids.

This clone was observed a handful of times. A read error likely explains why the TCRdb protein, taken from a much larger clone, differs from this DNA's translation at residue 10; the protein shown is translated from the DNA. At the DNA level, this CDR3 is encoded by other sequences in the same sample as well. This chain links TRDV2 with TRDJ1; no firm D call. Per the germline V gene, CDR1 is GEAIGNYY and CDR2 is EKD. Trimming took off 3 bases at V and 8 bases at J, with 24 bases between the two ends. This CDR3 is built from 16 residues. This CDR3 is CACDPVNVLVRAKLIF. In nucleotides, the CDR3 is TGTGCCTGTGACCCCGTTAATGTCCTGGTAAGAGCCAAACTCATCTTT.

This clone was counted a few times. There is a difference at residue 11 between the TCRdb protein and the DNA translation, so the protein given here was translated from the DNA. In DNA, the CDR3 is TGTGCCTCAGGGGACTCTACGACGACTGAGGCGAGGGCCAACACCGATAAACTCATCTTT. Translation: CASGDSTTTEARANTDKLIF. V usage is TRDV3 and J usage is TRDJ1; tentatively, D is TRDD3 (5 bases). Germline loops: CDR1 TVYSNPD, CDR2 GDNSRS (reference sequence). V was trimmed by 4 bases and J by 0 bases, leaving 33 bases between them. CDR3 size: 20 residues.

The J gene is TRDJ1, the V gene TRDV2; weak D call: TRDD3 (5 bases). This CDR3 has 18 amino acids. Trimming took 2 bases from V and 0 from J, leaving 21 bases between them. CDR1 is GEAIGNYY and CDR2 is EKD in the germline V gene. CDR3 region: CACDILSSGVQNTDKLIF. The CDR3 DNA follows: TGTGCCTGTGACATTCTCTCTAGTGGGGTCCAAAACACCGATAAACTCATCTTT.

This clone occurred a few times. TCRdb records a much larger clone's protein for this DNA, with a difference at residue 10 that likely arises from a read error; the protein given is the translation of the DNA. The V and J genes are TRDV2 and TRDJ1, with a weak D call TRDD3 (6 bases). Germline V gene lookup returns CDR1 GEAIGNYY and CDR2 EKD. V shed 1 base and J shed 0 bases, with 32 bases lying between them. This CDR3 comprises 22 residues. The CDR3 here is CACDTVGTGRYTHSEYTDKLIF. CDR3 nucleotides: TGTGCCTGTGACACGGTGGGAACTGGGAGATACACTCACTCAGAGTACACCGATAAACTCATCTTT.

This clone was seen only a few times. The junction and the germline gene differ at one end; a read error may be behind it. The chain is built from TRDV2 and TRDJ3; 13 nucleotides align to TRDD3. The CDR3 runs to 19 residues. CDR1 and CDR2 (germline): GEAIGNYY, EKD. The CDR3, as DNA: TGTGCCTGTGAACTACTGGGGGATACGGTGTCCTTGGACACCCGACAGATGTTTTTC. Protein: CACELLGDTVSLDTRQMFF.

The CDR3 DNA follows: TGTGCTCTTGGGGAACTATTGACATACTGGGGGAGCCGATCGGACACCGATAAACTCATCTTT. Its protein product is CALGELLTYWGSRSDTDKLIF. The chain joins TRDV1 to TRDJ1; 9 bases match TRDD3. CDR3 size: 21 residues. Trimming cost V 0 bases and J 0 bases; bases outside gene matches: 17. Germline V gene lookup returns CDR1 TSWWSYY and CDR2 QGS.

Comments on this clone: A read error likely explains why the TCRdb protein, taken from a much larger clone, differs from this DNA's translation at residue 6; the protein shown is translated from the DNA. The gene calls are TRDV1 and TRDJ1; 12 bases match TRDD3. The CDR3 totals 24 residues. V shed 3 bases and J 0 bases; nucleotides not matched to a gene: 26. Germline V lookup: CDR1 TSWWSYY, CDR2 QGS. CDR3 amino acids: CALGEWLPIPSYWGIPKYTDKLIF. The CDR3 bases are TGTGCTCTTGGGGAGTGGCTTCCTATCCCCTCTTACTGGGGGATACCAAAGTACACCGATAAACTCATCTTT.

A few counts support this clone. One junction end disagrees with the germline gene, perhaps due to a read error. This chain links TRDV2 with TRDJ1; 13 positions match TRDD3. Germline values: CDR1 GEAIGNYY, CDR2 EKD. The CDR3 runs 19 residues. CDR3 sequence: CACDTVTGGYVLYTDNLIF. In nucleotides, the CDR3 is TGTGCCTGTGACACCGTTACTGGGGGATACGTTTTGTACACCGATAACCTCATCTTT.

The table lists this clone with a few counts. For this DNA, TCRdb reports the protein of a much larger clone, which diverges at residue 16, most likely from a read error; the protein presented here is translated directly from the DNA. The CDR3 nucleotides read TGTGCCTGTGACACCGGAAATCTTCCTACGTCTCCTGGACTCACTGCGCGCGATAAACTCATCTTT. This codes for CACDTGNLPTSPGLTARDKLIF. The gene calls are TRDV2 and TRDJ1, with TRDD2 identical over 8 bases. The CDR3 extends over 22 amino acids. In germline, CDR1 is GEAIGNYY, CDR2 EKD. V shed 0 bases and J 4 bases; nucleotides not matched to a gene: 27.

This clone was seen more than once but under ten times. The genes are TRDV2 and TRDJ1; 8 positions match TRDD3. The CDR3 has 18 residues. The J segment lost 0 bases and the V segment lost 0 bases, leaving 11 bases of the junction unmatched. Germline values: CDR1 GEAIGNYY, CDR2 EKD. CDR3 loop: CACDTGGVGYADTDKLIF. DNA for the CDR3: TGTGCCTGTGACACCGGCGGTGTGGGATACGCGGACACCGATAAACTCATCTTT.

In this sample, this clone turned up a few times. A far larger clone is a single base away, which makes a read error likely. This CDR3 is also generated by other DNA sequences in the sample. The rearrangement joins TRDV1 to TRDJ1, with 13 bases lining up with TRDD3. CDR3 length: 21 amino acids. V was pared by 2 bases and J by 7 bases, with 22 bases of the junction left unmatched. The V gene's germline CDR1 is TSWWSYY and CDR2 QGS. CDR3 protein: CALGEISYPLLLGDTLGKLIF. The CDR3, as DNA: TGTGCTCTTGGGGAAATTTCCTATCCCCTCCTACTGGGGGATACGCTGGGTAAACTCATCTTT.

With regard to this clone: TCRdb lists the protein of a much larger clone for this DNA, which differs at residue 5, so this is likely a read error; the protein given here is translated from the DNA itself. The genes are TRDV2 and TRDJ1; 8 bases line up with TRDD3. Germline trimming cut 3 bases from V and 0 bases from J; bases unmatched to any gene: 11. The CDR3 length is 17 residues. CDR1 and CDR2 from the germline V gene are GEAIGNYY and EKD. The CDR3 sequence: CACDCLTGGPNTDKLIF. CDR3 bases: TGTGCCTGTGACTGCCTTACTGGGGGTCCCAACACCGATAAACTCATCTTT.

The chain links TRDV2 to TRDJ1; a possible D gene is TRDD2 (5 bases). CDR3 length: 19 residues. Trimming pared 0 bases from V and 0 bases from J, leaving 22 bases between. The germline gives CDR1 GEAIGNYY, CDR2 EKD. The DNA for the CDR3 is TGTGCCTGTGACACCGGAGGTACTGCGGGACCTTCGTACACCGATAAACTCATCTTT. Translating gives CACDTGGTAGPSYTDKLIF.

A word on this clone: Other nucleotide sequences in the sample specify the same CDR3. The chain links TRDV3 to TRDJ1, with TRDD2 as a possible D gene (6 bases). V lost 2 bases, J lost 10 bases, and 26 bases lay in between. There are 15 residues in the CDR3. From germline, CDR1 is TVYSNPD and CDR2 GDNSRS (reference sequence). The CDR3 DNA is TGTGCCTTTTCACCCCTTCCCCTGTACACCTATACACTCATCTTT. Its translation is CAFSPLPLYTYTLIF.

This clone was seen a few times. The TCRdb protein comes from a much larger clone and disagrees with this DNA's translation at residue 11, likely due to a read error; the protein given here is derived from the DNA. The chain combines TRDV2 with TRDJ1; D might be TRDD2 or TRDD3, each matching 6 bases. With 0 bases removed from V and 4 bases from J, the gap between germline ends came to 29 bases. The CDR3 loop spans 20 amino acids. Germline V CDR1 and CDR2: GEAIGNYY, EKD. The CDR3 bases are TGTGCCTGTGACACCGTTCCTTCCAACTGGGAATCGGAAAATGGCGATAAACTCATCTTT. Its translation: CACDTVPSNWESENGDKLIF.